Listed here are 27 T cell receptor beta chains from one sample, sequenced in a study of molecular identifiers for immune sequencing clone quantification. TCRdb re-derived calls from the PCR reads in MiXCR, one entry per CDR3 protein. The sample shows around 100,000 distinct CDR3 sequences, over 30% of them seen only once. Sequenced input: naive CD8+ T cells from blood, with Jurkat cell RNA spiked in. Sample subset: FACS-sorted CD8+CD4-CCR7+CD45RA+ naive T cells. Receptor source: a human donor in good health. Some libraries in this study had Jurkat cell RNA spiked in.

This clonotype was picked up many times. J is TRBJ2-5 and V is TRBV27, with unresolved D. Germline V gene lookup returns CDR1 MNHEY and CDR2 SMNVEV (reference sequence). The CDR3 spans 13 residues. Trimming removed 4 bases from V and 1 base from J, with 7 bases in between. CDR3 in amino acids: CASSSQGQETQYF. CDR3 DNA sequence: TGTGCCAGCAGTTCCCAAGGCCAAGAGACCCAGTACTTC.

This clonotype was observed a handful of times. The V and J genes are TRBV12-5 and TRBJ1-2; 8 nucleotides agree with TRBD1. Germline values: CDR1 LGHNT, CDR2 FRNRAP. The CDR3 consists of 16 residues. J lost 4 bases, V lost 3 bases, and 10 bases had no gene match. CDR3 protein: CASGLSQGARIYGYTF. The DNA for the CDR3 is TGTGCTAGTGGTTTATCTCAGGGGGCGAGAATCTATGGCTACACCTTC.

A remark on this clonotype: A much more abundant neighbour one base away suggests this may be a read error. The V call is TRBV28, the J call TRBJ2-3, with no clear D. The germline V gene has CDR1 MDHEN and CDR2 SYDVKM. CDR3 length equals 13 residues. CDR3 coding DNA: TGTGCCAGCATGACATCACCCACAGATACGCAGAATTTT. This gives the protein CASMTSPTDTQNF. The full variable domain, in which reference TRBV28 and TRBJ2-3 provide the parts outside the CDR3, is DVKVTQSSRYLVKRTGEKVFLECVQDMDHENMFWYRQDPGLGLRLIYFSYDVKMKEKGDIPEGYSVSREKKERFSLILESASTNQTSMYLCASMTSPTDTQNFGPGTRLTVL.

This clonotype qualifies as medium-sized. V usage is TRBV28 and J usage is TRBJ2-3, with D possibly TRBD1 on 6 matching bases. V gave up 3 bases and J gave up 2 bases, with 12 bases separating them. The V gene's germline CDR1 is MDHEN and CDR2 SYDVKM. The CDR3 has 15 residues. CDR3 amino acids: CASSFRDTYTDTQYF. In nucleotides, the CDR3 is TGTGCCAGCAGTTTCCGGGACACCTACACAGATACGCAGTATTTT.

In regard to this clonotype: A much larger clone lies a single base off, so this may be a read error. This sequence joins TRBV5-1 and TRBJ2-5; 7 positions agree with TRBD1. The CDR3 is 15 amino acids. The junction had 9 bases not matched to a gene; V was cut back by 3 bases and J by 4 bases. Germline V gene sequence: CDR1 SGHRS, CDR2 YFSETQ. The CDR3, as DNA: TGCGCCAGCAGCTCGGCCGCTTCAGGGGGAGAGACCCAGTACTTC. It codes for CASSSAASGGETQYF.

This clonotype was picked up a small number of times. The chain has TRBV11-2 and TRBJ1-1; D is possibly TRBD1 (5 bases). Germline loops: CDR1 SGHAT, CDR2 FQNNGV. This CDR3 has 17 residues. The germline V and J ends were trimmed by 0 bases and 4 bases, with 18 bases remaining between them. CDR3 nucleotide sequence: TGTGCCAGCAGCTTAGAGGGGCTTGTTTATGTGGGCACTGAAGCTTTCTTT. Protein: CASSLEGLVYVGTEAFF.

V usage is TRBV29-1 and J usage is TRBJ2-1; TRBD2 matches 7 bases. The junction had 4 bases not matched to a gene; V was cut back by 7 bases and J by 4 bases. This CDR3 is 12 amino acids long. The germline gives CDR1 SQVTM, CDR2 ANQGSEA. DNA of the CDR3: TGCAGCGGGGCTAGCGGTTACAATGAGCAGTTCTTC. This gives the protein CSGASGYNEQFF.

The rearrangement uses TRBV28 and TRBJ1-5; D is uncertain. Trimming took 5 bases from V and 0 from J, leaving 14 bases between them. This CDR3 comprises 16 residues. Germline V lookup: CDR1 MDHEN, CDR2 SYDVKM. The CDR3 region has the DNA TGTGCCAGCAGTGTCGAGACACGATATAGCAATCAGCCCCAGCATTTT. Encoded protein: CASSVETRYSNQPQHF.

The chain has TRBV2 and TRBJ2-2; 9 bases map to TRBD2. Trimming cost V 2 bases and J 5 bases; bases outside gene matches: 3. CDR1 is SNHLY and CDR2 is FYNNEI in the germline V gene. This CDR3 is built from 15 residues. The CDR3 loop is CASSESLAGTGELFF. The CDR3 nucleotides are TGTGCCAGCAGTGAAAGTCTAGCGGGGACCGGGGAGCTGTTTTTT.

In its sample, this clonotype was seen a few times. This chain links TRBV25-1 with TRBJ2-7; D possibly corresponds to TRBD1 (6 bases). Germline lookup yields CDR1 MGHDK and CDR2 SYGVNS. Between the trimmed V and J ends, which lost 1 base and 3 bases, there was a span of 10 bases. The CDR3 is 14 residues long. Here the CDR3 reads CASSELGAHYEQYF. Here the CDR3 DNA reads TGTGCCAGCAGTGAATTGGGGGCGCACTACGAGCAGTACTTC.

In this sample, this clonotype turned up many times. The chain uses TRBV7-2 and TRBJ2-7, with D tentatively TRBD1 (6 bases). Germline lookup yields CDR1 SGHTA and CDR2 FQGNSA. The CDR3 totals 15 residues. V lost 7 bases, J lost 3 bases, and 19 bases lay in between. CDR3 sequence: CASTWGTGPVYEQYF. The DNA for the CDR3 is TGTGCCAGCACCTGGGGCACAGGGCCCGTCTACGAGCAGTACTTC.

For this clonotype: A read error is possible here, since a much larger clone lies one base away. The CDR3 reads CASSMSQGAREQYF. CDR3 sequence (DNA): TGTGCCAGCAGTATGAGTCAGGGGGCCCGGGAGCAGTACTTC. The V and J genes are TRBV27 and TRBJ2-7; 8 bases map to TRBD1. The CDR3 spans 14 residues. Germline V lookup: CDR1 MNHEY, CDR2 SMNVEV (reference sequence). The V segment lost 5 bases and the J segment 7 bases; nucleotides outside the gene matches: 10.

V is TRBV5-6 and J is TRBJ2-7; TRBD1 aligns across 8 bases. V shed 2 bases and J 12 bases; nucleotides not matched to a gene: 13. The CDR3 spans 14 residues. Germline values: CDR1 SGHDT, CDR2 YYEEEE. CDR3 region: CASSFGTGPYVLYF. In nucleotides, the CDR3 is TGTGCCAGCAGCTTCGGGACAGGCCCCTACGTGCTGTACTTC.

This clonotype was detected many times. The chain is built from TRBV6-5 and TRBJ2-7; TRBD1 agrees at 9 bases. The CDR3 extends over 17 amino acids. The trim removed 2 bases at V and 3 bases at J, leaving 11 bases unmatched. Germline V gene lookup returns CDR1 MNHEY and CDR2 SVGAGI. The CDR3 DNA is TGTGCCAGCAGTTACAGGGTAACCGGACAGGGGTACTACGAGCAGTACTTC. It is translated as CASSYRVTGQGYYEQYF.

A few counts support this clonotype. The V call is TRBV6-6, the J call TRBJ1-1, with TRBD1 matching over 9 bases. The CDR3 extends over 12 amino acids. The germline V gene encodes CDR1 MNHNY and CDR2 SVGAGI (reference sequence). V lost 7 bases and J lost 11; bases outside the gene matches: 8. CDR3 DNA: TGTGCCAGCATTATCGGGACAGGGTTGGCTTTCTTT. Protein sequence: CASIIGTGLAFF.

The sample holds a few counts of this clonotype. The J gene is TRBJ2-7, the V gene TRBV3-1; 8 bases are a match to TRBD2. Germline trimming cut 1 base from V and 4 bases from J; bases unmatched to any gene: 6. The CDR3 runs to 15 residues. The germline V gene has CDR1 LGHDT and CDR2 YNNKEL (reference sequence). CDR3 in DNA: TGTGCCAGCAGCCAAGGACTAGCGCCAACTTACGAGCAGTACTTC. Translated: CASSQGLAPTYEQYF.

The table lists this clonotype with many counts. For the CDR3, the DNA is TGTGCCAGCAGTAACCGGGACAACCCCTACGAGCAGTACTTC. This translates into CASSNRDNPYEQYF. The chain uses TRBV28 and TRBJ2-7; possible D gene TRBD1, 6 bases. The germline gives CDR1 MDHEN, CDR2 SYDVKM. Trimming took off 5 bases at V and 2 bases at J, with 13 bases between the two ends. CDR3 length: 14 residues.

This clonotype was observed a few times. The chain recombines TRBV2 with TRBJ2-7; D perhaps matches TRBD1 (6 bases). Deletions cut 6 bases from V and 4 bases from J, with 13 bases between. Per the germline V gene, CDR1 is SNHLY and CDR2 is FYNNEI. This CDR3 has 13 residues. The CDR3 nucleotides are TGTGCCAGCAGGACAGGCCTCGGTTACGAGCAGTACTTC. This encodes CASRTGLGYEQYF.

As to this clonotype: Given a much more abundant clone one base away, this may be a read error. CDR3 bases: TGTGCCAGCAGCCATCGTGGGCCCTGCACAGATACGCAGTATTTT. Amino acid sequence: CASSHRGPCTDTQYF. This chain links TRBV7-2 with TRBJ2-3; unclear D gene. Germline CDR1 and CDR2: SGHTA and FQGNSA. This CDR3 has 15 residues. V was trimmed by 5 bases and J by 1 base, leaving 13 bases between them.

The count of this clonotype is one. The chain combines TRBV4-1 with TRBJ2-7; 14 nucleotides line up with TRBD2. CDR1 is MGHRA and CDR2 is YSYEKL in the germline V gene. This CDR3 spans 18 amino acids. V trimming: 0 bases; J trimming: 5 bases; junction bases outside the gene matches: 9. CDR3 sequence reads: CASSQDPPGLAGGHEQYF. CDR3 DNA sequence: TGCGCCAGCAGCCAAGACCCCCCAGGACTAGCGGGAGGACACGAGCAGTACTTC.

This clonotype has a count of ten or more. V and J are TRBV12-3 or TRBV12-4 and TRBJ2-5, with TRBD2 identical over 9 bases. The CDR3 extends over 14 amino acids. J lost 0 bases, V lost 6 bases, and 2 bases had no gene match. Here the CDR3 DNA reads TGTGCCAGCAGGACTAGCGGCTACCAAGAGACCCAGTACTTC. Encoded protein: CASRTSGYQETQYF.

This clonotype was found a few times. The CDR3 nucleotides read TGTGCCAGCAGCTTAGGCCCCGGGACTAGCGGGTCTAACACCGGGGAGCTGTTTTTT. Protein sequence: CASSLGPGTSGSNTGELFF. J is TRBJ2-2 and V is TRBV13; TRBD2 matches at 12 bases. V lost 0 bases and J lost 2; bases outside the gene matches: 7. The V gene's germline CDR1 is PRHDT and CDR2 FYEKMQ (reference sequence). CDR3 length: 19 amino acids.

The sample holds many counts of this clonotype. This rearrangement joins TRBV7-2 to TRBJ2-5; a possible D gene is TRBD2 (5 bases). Trimming took off 1 base at V and 5 bases at J, with 17 bases between the two ends. The CDR3 contains 16 residues. The germline gives CDR1 SGHTA, CDR2 FQGNSA. The CDR3 here is CASSLDRPSPTETQYF. CDR3 nucleotide sequence: TGTGCCAGCAGCTTAGATCGGCCTAGCCCTACGGAGACCCAGTACTTC.

This sequence joins TRBV4-2 and TRBJ2-7; the D gene could be TRBD1 or TRBD2 (5 bases each). Trimming stripped 1 base from V and 6 bases from J, with 13 bases between. The CDR3 length is 14 residues. CDR1 and CDR2 (germline): LGHNA, YNFKEQ. CDR3 region: CASSQGAGDGEQYF. Here the CDR3 DNA reads TGTGCCAGCAGCCAAGGGGCCGGGGACGGCGAGCAGTACTTC.

With respect to this clonotype: At one of its ends the junction is not consistent with the germline gene, which may arise from a read error. The rearrangement joins TRBV6-2 or TRBV6-3 to TRBJ1-1; the D gene is possibly TRBD1 (6 bases). Germline values: CDR1 MNHEY, CDR2 SVGEGT. The CDR3 covers 13 residues. DNA of the CDR3: TGTGCCAGCAGTTACGTTCAGGGGAACGAAGCTTCCTTT. Its protein is CASSYVQGNEASF.

Notes on this clonotype: The junction departs from the called germline gene at one end, perhaps through a read error. The J gene is TRBJ2-5, the V gene TRBV6-2 or TRBV6-3; D unclear. This CDR3 spans 13 amino acids. CDR1 is MNHEY and CDR2 is SVGEGT in the germline V gene. Here the CDR3 DNA reads TGTGCCAGCACTTCCGACGGAGAAGAGTCCCAGTACTTC. Its translation: CASTSDGEESQYF.

With respect to this clonotype: This may be a read error: a much more frequent sequence differs by one nucleotide. The conserved phenylalanine or tryptophan normally closing the CDR3 is absent here, so this likely arose from a read error. The chain combines TRBV25-1 with TRBJ2-7; no definite D call. Trimming left V 7 bases short and J 2 bases short, with 9 bases between. Looked up from germline, CDR1 is MGHDK and CDR2 is SYGVNS. There are 12 residues in the CDR3. CDR3 loop: CASKPSPYEQYY. The CDR3 DNA reads TGTGCCAGCAAGCCGTCGCCCTACGAGCAGTACTAC.